This record covers a single TCR beta chain. As yet, its antigen is unknown. Described time point: persistent/refractory GD, antithyroid drugs over 5 years with positive TRAb. RNA extracted from PBMCs served as the sequencing template. Nine milliliters of peripheral blood were taken and placed in EDTA tubes. Losses at the gene ends were 6 bases for V and 8 bases for J; bases not matched to a gene: 9. The CDR3 covers 15 residues. This sample is drawn from a study of regulatory T cells in long-lasting Graves disease. Study as a whole: By definition, persistent Graves' disease involved antithyroid drugs for over 5 years alongside positive TSH receptor antibodies. Broader study findings: Patients whose Graves' disease persisted exhibited lower TCR diversity than those newly diagnosed. Because few samples were included, accuracy may have been lower.

In building TCR beta libraries, iRepertoire HTBI primers were used together with Arm-PCR of CDR3 regions. TCRdb recomputed calls from the multiplex PCR reads with MiXCR, one row per CDR3 protein. Counted here are around 450,000 distinct CDR3 sequences, 20% to 25% occurring once; the ten biggest clones make up 6.5% to 9%. The chain is built from TRBV12-3 or TRBV12-4 and TRBJ2-3, with TRBD1 matching 12 bases. The source was peripheral blood mononuclear cells (PBMCs), collected when the disease was refractory, from a patient treated with antithyroid drugs. The sequence derives from a female donor with Graves disease. The CDR3 coding sequence is TGTGCCAGCAGCCTGGGGACAGGGGGCGAAGGTACGCAGTATTTT. Translation gives CASSLGTGGEGTQYF.